This T cell receptor beta chain is from a study of cytomegalovirus exposure and HLA in healthy donors. Use of 60 Vbeta and 13 Jbeta primers characterized the PCR. Method: immunoSEQ multiplex PCR; TCRdb's copy keeps in-frame clones and lacks some. The data show about 150,000 clones, around 79% seen once. The CDR3 contains 16 residues. The ends were cut back, 8 bases at V and 0 bases at J, with 16 bases in the middle. Germline lookup yields CDR1 MNHEY and CDR2 SMNVEV (reference sequence). This receptor was obtained from a man aged 30 to 39 in good health and CMV-seropositive. What was sequenced was PBMCs. The chain combines TRBV27 with TRBJ2-2; possible D gene TRBD1, 7 bases. CDR3 sequence (DNA): TGTGCCAGCCGCGACAGGGAGGTCACGAACACCGGGGAGCTGTTTTTT. Translation: CASRDREVTNTGELFF.